This TCR beta chain was identified in a study of T-cell memory formation after mild COVID-19. Study-wide points: CM and EM subsets held most contracting CD4+ clones; EMRA held CD8+ ones. The study detected some responding clones in pre-infection memory, suggesting cross-reactive memory joined.

The authors produced TCR alpha and TCR beta cDNA libraries with sample barcodes and UMIs by 5'RACE using constant-segment primers. MiXCR, run by TCRdb on the 5' RACE reads, gives a single entry per CDR3 protein. Among 120,000 or so distinct CDR3 sequences listed, approximately 16% were seen once. The germline V and J ends were trimmed by 4 bases and 10 bases, with 14 bases remaining between them. The CDR3 totals 14 residues. The germline gives CDR1 SEHNR, CDR2 FQNEAQ (reference sequence). This clonotype was counted only a few times. Its specificity is unknown. The V call is TRBV7-9, the J call TRBJ1-6; D call uncertain. The clonotype was recovered from an adult woman who had mild COVID-19 (a few samples of this study predate the infection). Cell type and time point are not known. The sequenced sample was PBMCs or a T cell subset sorted from them (not recorded which). The CDR3 protein is CASSYAPNGSPLHF. CDR3 bases: TGTGCCAGCAGCTACGCCCCAAATGGGTCACCCCTCCACTTT.